This record covers a single T cell receptor (beta chain). What it binds is not known. Ahead of sequencing, the ViraFEST assay grew antigen-specific CD4+ T cells using viral peptide pools. Following a roughly ten-day culture, CD4+ T cells were purified. Negative nucleocapsid antibody tests before and after vaccination confirmed no previous SARS-CoV-2 infection. These data come from a study of vaccination effects on CD4 cells after COVID-19. Profiled with immunoSEQ multiplex PCR; TCRdb holds only in-frame clones, not every one. This sample has tens of thousands of clones, with roughly four fifths found just once. The germline V gene encodes CDR1 LGHNA and CDR2 YSLEER. CDR3 length: 16 amino acids. Trimming removed 3 bases from V and 0 bases from J; junction bases left unmatched: 3.

The chain is built from TRBV4-3 and TRBJ2-1; 9 nucleotides align to TRBD2. The receptor's source is a human donor who received a COVID-19 vaccine. The source material was CD4+ T cells from PBMCs cultured with HCoV-NL63 spike peptides, sampled before COVID-19 vaccination. The CDR3 bases are TGCGCCAGCAGCCAGTATAGCGGGAGCTCCTACAATGAGCAGTTCTTC. Its translation is CASSQYSGSSYNEQFF.